The 18 T cell receptor beta chains given below trace back to one sample, sequenced in a study of T cell clonotyping in hematopoietic cell transplantation. TCRdb keeps only in-frame clones here, not all; method: immunoSEQ multiplex PCR. The sample consists of about 29,000 clones, 60% to 85% of them appearing once. Regarding time point: recipient sample about 28 days before transplant, after cytoreduction. The starting material was peripheral blood mononuclear cells, obtained before stem cell transplant. These receptors were obtained from a woman in her thirties with chronic myeloid leukemia. Some clones in this sample may be carry-over from other donors' samples.

The chain combines TRBV6-5 with TRBJ1-2; D gene unclear. CDR3 length: 12 amino acids. CDR1 is MNHEY and CDR2 is SVGAGI in the germline V gene. Trimming took 6 bases from V and 7 from J, leaving 12 bases between them. This chain's CDR3 is CASSSRSSGYTF. In DNA, the CDR3 is TGTGCCAGCAGCTCTCGGAGTTCTGGCTACACCTTC.

The V call is TRBV10-3, the J call TRBJ1-2, with D tentatively TRBD1 (6 bases). This CDR3 contains 13 residues. V was pared by 6 bases and J by 2 bases, with 10 bases between. Per the germline V gene, CDR1 is ENHRY and CDR2 is SYGVKD. The CDR3 here is CAIRQGENYGYTF. The CDR3 DNA follows: TGTGCCATCAGACAGGGTGAGAACTATGGCTACACCTTC.

This clone was seen only a few times. V is TRBV7-9 and J is TRBJ1-5, with 7 positions matching TRBD1. There are 14 residues in the CDR3. Germline lookup yields CDR1 SEHNR and CDR2 FQNEAQ (reference sequence). The V gene end was trimmed by 5 bases and the J gene end by 4 bases; junction bases not matched to a gene: 5. CDR3 in DNA: TGTGCCAGCAGCGGGGGACAGATGAATCAGCCCCAGCATTTT. It translates to CASSGGQMNQPQHF. Using reference TRBV7-9 and TRBJ1-5 for the parts outside the CDR3, the full variable domain is DTGVSQNPRHKITKRGQNVTFRCDPISEHNRLYWYRQTLGQGPEFLTYFQNEAQLEKSRLLSDRFSAERPKGSFSTLEIQRTEQGDSAMYLCASSGGQMNQPQHFGDGTRLSIL.

This clone was seen just once. The V gene is TRBV5-1, the J gene TRBJ1-2; tentatively, D is TRBD1 (6 bases). The germline CDR1 and CDR2 sequences are SGHRS and YFSETQ. V was shortened by 0 bases and J by 7 bases, with 13 bases between the two germline ends. CDR3 length: 14 amino acids. Here the CDR3 reads CASSLDPGEGGYTF. In DNA form, the CDR3 reads TGCGCCAGCAGCTTGGACCCAGGGGAAGGTGGCTACACCTTC.

The V gene is TRBV6-5, the J gene TRBJ1-2; D is undetermined. The CDR3 is 13 amino acids. Between the trimmed V and J ends, which lost 6 bases and 8 bases, there was a span of 16 bases. Germline assignment: CDR1 MNHEY and CDR2 SVGAGI. CDR3 nucleotides: TGTGCCAGCAGGGACCCAGGCGTTGAGGGCTACACCTTC. Amino acid sequence: CASRDPGVEGYTF.

The DNA for the CDR3 is TGTGCCAGCAGCTTCCGAGATACGCAGTATTTT. As protein: CASSFRDTQYF. The chain carries TRBV7-2 and TRBJ2-3, with no clear D. This CDR3 comprises 11 residues. Germline assignment: CDR1 SGHTA and CDR2 FQGNSA. Trimming left V 3 bases short and J 5 bases short, with 3 bases between.

The CDR3 bases are TGCGCCAGCAGCCACGGTTGGTCGGGGAGCGACACTGAAGCTTTCTTT. Its translation is CASSHGWSGSDTEAFF. This chain connects TRBV4-1 to TRBJ1-1; D is undetermined. CDR1 is MGHRA and CDR2 is YSYEKL in the germline V gene. The CDR3 has 16 residues. With 3 bases removed from V and 3 bases from J, the gap between germline ends came to 17 bases.

The rearrangement links TRBV5-4 to TRBJ2-5; the match to TRBD1 covers 7 bases. Germline assignment: CDR1 SGHNT and CDR2 YYREEE (reference sequence). V lost 4 bases and J lost 3; bases outside the gene matches: 3. The CDR3 sequence is 13 residues long. The CDR3 DNA is TGTGCCAGCAGCGAAGGGACAGAAGAGACCCAGTACTTC. It yields the protein CASSEGTEETQYF.

This chain joins TRBV6-5 and TRBJ1-3; no clear D gene. This CDR3 spans 13 amino acids. Germline CDR1 reads MNHEY; CDR2 reads SVGAGI. Trimming took 6 bases from V and 5 from J, leaving 11 bases between them. CDR3: CASRDGDRNTIYF. CDR3 sequence (DNA): TGTGCCAGCAGGGACGGGGATAGAAACACCATATATTTT.

This rearrangement joins TRBV30 to TRBJ1-2; D not certain. Deletions cut 8 bases from V and 4 bases from J, with 20 bases between. CDR1 is GTSNPN, CDR2 SVGIG, per germline (reference sequence). The CDR3 contains 14 residues. The CDR3 here is CAATNPGSIYGYTF. The CDR3 DNA follows: TGTGCCGCTACAAACCCCGGGTCAATCTATGGCTACACCTTC.

The gene calls are TRBV7-2 and TRBJ1-2, with D possibly matching TRBD1 (6 bases). The length of the CDR3 is 14 residues. Germline CDR1 and CDR2: SGHTA and FQGNSA. Trimming shortened V by 4 bases and J by 0 bases, and 9 bases separated the two germline ends. This CDR3 reads CASSSRTANYGYTF. CDR3 in DNA: TGTGCCAGCAGCTCGAGGACAGCTAACTATGGCTACACCTTC.

This clone turned up a few times. The chain has TRBV27 and TRBJ1-5; D perhaps matches TRBD1 (5 bases). V dropped 6 bases and J dropped 1 base, with 13 bases sitting between them. Germline V gene sequence: CDR1 MNHEY, CDR2 SMNVEV (reference sequence). CDR3 length equals 15 residues. For the CDR3, the DNA is TGTGCCAGCAGAGAGGGGATCGTAAGCAATCAGCCCCAGCATTTT. It codes for CASREGIVSNQPQHF.

The chain couples TRBV27 to TRBJ2-5; 14 nucleotides align to TRBD2. J was trimmed by 3 bases and V by 8 bases; bases with no gene match: 11. The CDR3 length is 17 residues. From germline, CDR1 is MNHEY and CDR2 SMNVEV (reference sequence). The CDR3 region has the DNA TGTGCCAGCCTCGGGACTAGCGGGGGTTGGGGCGAAGAGACCCAGTACTTC. Protein: CASLGTSGGWGEETQYF.

This chain connects TRBV5-4 to TRBJ1-3; no clear D gene. This CDR3 has 14 residues. CDR1 and CDR2 (germline): SGHNT, YYREEE (reference sequence). V shed 1 base and J shed 3 bases, with 8 bases lying between them. CDR3 in amino acids: CASSLLQDGNTIYF. Written as DNA, the CDR3 is TGTGCCAGCAGCTTGTTGCAGGATGGAAACACCATATATTTT.

The chain links TRBV6-1 to TRBJ2-5, with a possible D match to TRBD2 (5 bases). The CDR3 spans 15 residues. Germline V gene data show CDR1 as MNHNS and CDR2 as SASEGT. Deletions cut 5 bases from V and 5 bases from J, with 18 bases between. CDR3 residues: CASSISSGRFETQYF. The DNA of the CDR3 is TGTGCCAGCAGTATCTCCAGCGGTAGGTTTGAGACCCAGTACTTC.

The gene calls are TRBV2 and TRBJ2-5; TRBD2 matches 10 bases. From germline, CDR1 is SNHLY and CDR2 FYNNEI. The CDR3 extends over 15 amino acids. J gave up 4 bases and V 4 bases, and 6 bases lay outside the gene matches. The CDR3 DNA is TGTGCCAGCAGTGTAGGGGCTAGCGGGGGAGAGACCCAGTACTTC. Encoded protein: CASSVGASGGETQYF.

The chain uses TRBV6-5 and TRBJ2-7; the D gene is possibly TRBD1 (5 bases). There are 13 residues in the CDR3. Trimming took 8 bases from V and 5 from J, leaving 16 bases between them. CDR1 is MNHEY and CDR2 is SVGAGI in the germline V gene. The CDR3 sequence: CASRVLGRDEQYF. Here the CDR3 DNA reads TGTGCCAGCCGCGTCCTGGGCAGGGACGAGCAGTACTTC.

The chain is built from TRBV4-1 and TRBJ2-4, with D unresolved. The CDR3 runs to 16 residues. Germline V lookup: CDR1 MGHRA, CDR2 YSYEKL. V was trimmed by 1 base and J by 0 bases, leaving 10 bases between them. The CDR3 region is CASSQGNGLAKNIQYF. In nucleotides, the CDR3 is TGCGCCAGCAGCCAAGGAAATGGGCTAGCCAAAAACATTCAGTACTTC.